This T cell receptor beta chain was identified during a study of shared clonotypes between healthy human individuals. The assay was immunoSEQ multiplex PCR, and TCRdb's table has in-frame clones only and misses some. The sample includes over 850,000 clones, 75% to 80% of them seen just once. Per germline, CDR1 GTSNPN and CDR2 SVGIG (reference sequence). V shed 2 bases, J shed 6 bases, and the junction held 7 bases outside the gene matches. There are 15 residues in the CDR3. Sequencing input: memory CD4+ T cells from PBMCs. Sample subset: CD45RA-negative fraction. The sequence was collected from a man between 18 and 29 years old in good health. Some clones in this sample may be carry-over from other donors' samples. This rearrangement joins TRBV30 to TRBJ2-2, with 9 positions matching TRBD1. The CDR3 sequence is CAWSPGTGRAGELFF. In DNA, the CDR3 is TGTGCCTGGAGTCCCGGGACAGGGAGGGCCGGGGAGCTGTTTTTT.